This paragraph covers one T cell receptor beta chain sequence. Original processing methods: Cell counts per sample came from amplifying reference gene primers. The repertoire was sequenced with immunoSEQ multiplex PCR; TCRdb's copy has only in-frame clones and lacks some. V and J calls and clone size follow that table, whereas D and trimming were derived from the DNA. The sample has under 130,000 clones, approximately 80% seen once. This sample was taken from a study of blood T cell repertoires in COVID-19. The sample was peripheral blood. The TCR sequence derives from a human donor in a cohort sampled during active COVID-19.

CDR3 sequence reads: CASSPRQGQNNYGYTF. The CDR3 coding sequence is TGTGCCAGCTCACCACGTCAGGGTCAGAATAACTATGGCTACACCTTC. This chain joins TRBV18 and TRBJ1-2, with TRBD1 as a possible D gene (5 bases). Germline CDR1 KGHSH, CDR2 LQKENI. V shed 1 base and J shed 1 base, with 13 bases lying between them. The CDR3 sequence is 16 residues long.